This T cell receptor (beta chain) came from a study of T-cell memory formation after mild COVID-19 (dated by TCRdb to the early 2020s). Looking at the study overall: TCR sequence clusters from the two donors were found to be largely donor specific. Two young, previously healthy adult volunteers, one female and one male, were included in the cohort. In a couple of donors, T-cell clones that expanded and contracted after mild COVID-19 were followed by sequencing TCRalpha and TCRbeta repertoires longitudinally. What the study reported, not specific to this receptor: The study included only a couple of mild cases, and larger cohorts that include severe cases with pre-infection samples were judged to be necessary. The second-wave clones that peaked on day 37 were not confirmed to be SARS-CoV-2 specific. Some responding clones were detected in pre-infection memory, suggesting pre-existing cross-reactive memory T cells joined the SARS-CoV-2 response. Clones that contracted from day 15 to 85 showed balanced CD4/CD8 phenotypes, whereas a second wave of clones that expanded from day 15 to 37 leaned towards CD4+. Contracting CD4+ clones were found mainly in CM and EM memory subsets, while CD8+ clones were enriched in EMRA.

Worth noting for this clonotype: Its antigen specificity is not known. Base qualities were left out, and no much larger clone turns up one base away.

Ficoll-Paque density gradient centrifugation was used to isolate PBMCs. Inclusive of the bounding cysteine and phenylalanine, the CDR3 is 10 residues long. The sequence is cut down to CDR3 DNA, 30 bases in frame from base 1. Reading the germline V gene (reference sequence) gives CDR1 GTSNPN and CDR2 SVGIG. A distance of 12 bases separates the germline ends of V and J, which lose 5 bases and 11 bases respectively. The reads were generated on an Illumina NovaSeq 6000. TCRalpha and TCRbeta cDNA libraries were constructed by 5'RACE with constant-segment primers, with sample barcodes and unique molecular identifiers being introduced. Trizol reagent was used to extract RNA from every sample. The libraries were amplified in two PCR steps, and the second step added a second sample barcode and Illumina TruSeq adapters. Libraries were sequenced on an Illumina NovaSeq with 2 x 150 bp paired-end reads. The original pipeline was this. With migec v1.2.7, reads were demultiplexed and then collapsed into UMI-guided consensus sequences. With mixcr v2.1.11, UMI consensuses were aligned to TRA and TRB V and J templates and assembled into clonotypes. Clonotypes were classified as expanded or contracted when called significant by both edgeR and NoisET, with noise models trained on biological replicates. For edgeR calls, the cutoffs were a false discovery rate-adjusted p below 0.01 and a log2 fold-change threshold of 1. As an exploratory analysis of dynamics, max-normalized trajectories of the 1000 most abundant clonotypes were examined with PCA combined with hierarchical clustering. Separately sequenced CD4+ and CD8+ repertoires were used to assign a CD4 or CD8 phenotype to each responding clone. TCRdb cleaned the public reads at Q25 with fastp, built clones with MiXCR and kept in-frame beta chains. Each entry is one CDR3 protein sequence, shown with its most common DNA and genes. Here the V and J calls rest on TCRdb's processing, not on the authors' analysis. This sample holds around 420,000 distinct CDR3 sequences; roughly 24% were observed only once. The ten largest clonotypes hold 8.5% to 9% of the sample.

The TCR sequence derives from an adult woman who had mild COVID-19 (a few samples of this study predate the infection). The sample titles of this study are shuffled in the database, so cell type and time point are left out; the donor was told from shared clones. This chain joins TRBV30 to TRBJ1-1; perhaps TRBD1 is the D gene, with 5 bases matching. Sequenced sample: PBMCs or a T cell subset sorted from them (not recorded which). The CDR3: CAWGLRGAFF. The nucleotide sequence is TGTGCCTGGGGCCTCCGGGGGGCTTTCTTT. Joined to the reference TRBV30 and TRBJ1-1 proteins, this CDR3 gives the full variable domain: SQTIHQWPATLVQPVGSPLSLECTVEGTSNPNLYWYRQAAGRGLQLLFYSVGIGQISSEVPQNLSASRPQDRQFILSSKKLLLSDSGFYLCAWGLRGAFFGQGTRLTVV.